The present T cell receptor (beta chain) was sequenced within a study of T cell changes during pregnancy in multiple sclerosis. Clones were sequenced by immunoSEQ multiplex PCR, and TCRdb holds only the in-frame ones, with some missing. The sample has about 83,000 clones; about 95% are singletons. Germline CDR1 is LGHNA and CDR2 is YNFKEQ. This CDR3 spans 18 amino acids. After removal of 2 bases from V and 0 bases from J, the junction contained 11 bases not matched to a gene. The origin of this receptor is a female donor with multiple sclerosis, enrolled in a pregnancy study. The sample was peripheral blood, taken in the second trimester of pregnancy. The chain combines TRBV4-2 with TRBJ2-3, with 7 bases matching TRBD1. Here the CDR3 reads CASSQRGGQAASTDTQYF. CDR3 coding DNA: TGTGCCAGCAGCCAAAGGGGCGGACAGGCGGCTAGCACAGATACGCAGTATTTT.